This T cell receptor beta chain was found in a study of identifying expanded T cells in peripheral blood. The study's findings and limits: Clone count variance between roughly 2-week samples rose with total template count.

No infections or other immune events were documented during collection. About this clone: Its specificity is not known.

Per germline, CDR1 SGHRS and CDR2 YFSETQ. The J segment lost 0 bases and the V segment lost 4 bases, leaving 16 bases of the junction unmatched. The CDR3 extends over 20 amino acids. Sequencing used immunoSEQ multiplex PCR; TCRdb keeps in-frame clones, though not all of them. The sample contains about 83,000 clones, about 91% of which appear only once. The source is a person aged 18 to 75 in good health. V is TRBV5-1 and J is TRBJ1-3, with 10 bases that match TRBD1. Sequencing input: blood. This CDR3 reads CASSHESRDRGSSSGNTIYF. CDR3 nucleotide sequence: TGCGCCAGCAGCCACGAGTCCCGGGACAGGGGTTCAAGCTCTGGAAACACCATATATTTT.